Only one count was recorded for the clone carrying this T cell receptor (beta chain). Its cognate antigen is unknown. Some clones are missing from TCRdb's copy, which holds only in-frame ones; the method was immunoSEQ multiplex PCR. The profile shows some 2,000,000 clones, 85% to 95% of them singletons. Germline CDR1 reads ENHRY; CDR2 reads SYGVKD. The CDR3 spans 15 residues. V gave up 6 bases and J gave up 0 bases, with 12 bases separating them. The record originates from a study of shared clonotypes between healthy human individuals. Naive-designated CD8 cells lacked CD45RO, were positively enriched for CCR7, and omitted terminally differentiated effector memory CD45RA+ cells. Study findings and constraints: Apart from blood, nothing was sampled; tissue repertoires likely differ.

This clonotype was obtained from a man aged 18 to 35 in good health. Sample: naive CD8+ T cells sorted from blood. The gene calls are TRBV10-3 and TRBJ1-3; TRBD1 is a possible D gene (5 bases). The CDR3 spells CAISETALSGNTIYF. The CDR3 DNA sequence: TGTGCCATCAGCGAGACAGCTCTCTCTGGAAACACCATATATTTT.